This TCR beta chain was profiled in a study of shared T cell receptors in the human thymus. For this clone: Germline is not matched at one junction end, which may reflect a read error.

CDR3 length: 15 amino acids. Data came from immunoSEQ multiplex PCR; TCRdb stores just in-frame clones and leaves some out. The sample includes approximately 760,000 clones, 80% to 90% seen only once; the top ten take roughly 0.01%. These data were likewise used in another study, on human thymus T cells. That work adds: Corrective heart surgery yielded resections, and these provided the thymus tissue.

This chain connects TRBV23-1 to TRBJ2-4, with 8 bases matching TRBD1. TRBV23-1 qualifies as an ORF whose function is uncertain. This sequence was found in a girl under two years old with a congenital heart defect. Sequencing was carried out using thymocytes. The DNA of the CDR3 is TGCGCCAGCAGTCACCCTCCCGACCAGGGGGCATCGGTTCACTTC. Protein sequence: CASSHPPDQGASVHF.